One sample yielded the 8 T cell receptor beta chains listed below, sequenced in a study of TIL therapy for anti-PD-1-resistant metastatic lung cancer. The time point: pre-treatment sample, taken before nivolumab and TIL therapy. Pleural nodules or supraclavicular lymph nodes made up most of the excised metastases sampled. The libraries were made with immunoSEQ v3. Method: immunoSEQ multiplex PCR; TCRdb's copy keeps in-frame clones and lacks some. The table shows just over 25,000 clones, with 72% occurring only once. Here the sequenced sample was tumor tissue, taken at baseline. The receptor set was obtained from a person aged 25-85 years with non-small cell lung cancer.

The chain links TRBV7-3 to TRBJ2-5; no clear D. V dropped 4 bases and J dropped 2 bases, with 8 bases sitting between them. Looked up from germline, CDR1 is SGHTA and CDR2 is FQGTGA. The CDR3 sequence is 13 residues long. CDR3 region: CASSSTVQETQYF. The CDR3 DNA is TGTGCCAGCAGCTCAACAGTACAAGAGACCCAGTACTTC.

The rearrangement joins TRBV7-2 to TRBJ2-3, with TRBD2 matching 9 bases. The junction had 8 bases not matched to a gene; V was cut back by 3 bases and J by 7 bases. CDR1 and CDR2 (germline): SGHTA, FQGNSA. This CDR3 is 15 amino acids long. The CDR3 here is CASSLGLTSGHTQYF. The CDR3, as DNA: TGTGCCAGCAGCTTGGGTCTAACTAGCGGGCATACGCAGTATTTT.

The V call is TRBV7-6, the J call TRBJ2-2, with D perhaps TRBD2 (5 bases). The CDR3 is made up of 14 amino acids. Per germline, CDR1 SGHVS and CDR2 FNYEAQ. Trimming cost V 7 bases and J 6 bases, with 15 bases left between them. This CDR3 is CASNLDGVPGELFF. The CDR3 DNA is TGTGCCAGCAACCTGGACGGGGTCCCCGGGGAGCTGTTTTTT.

This chain uses TRBV14 with TRBJ1-5, with TRBD1 as a possible D gene (5 bases). Trimming stripped 4 bases from V and 3 bases from J, with 10 bases between. The CDR3 runs 14 residues. Germline-derived CDR1 and CDR2 are SGHDN and FVKESK. As DNA, the CDR3 is TGTGCCAGCAGCCTGGGGGGGACCAATCAGCCCCAGCATTTT. Encoded protein: CASSLGGTNQPQHF. The full variable domain, rest sourced from reference TRBV14 and TRBJ1-5, is EAGVTQFPSHSVIEKGQTVTLRCDPISGHDNLYWYRRVMGKEIKFLLHFVKESKQDESGMPNNRFLAERTGGTYSTLKVQPAELEDSGVYFCASSLGGTNQPQHFGDGTRLSIL.

The V and J genes are TRBV2 and TRBJ2-1; the D gene could be TRBD1 or TRBD2 (5 bases each). The CDR3 runs to 15 residues. Germline lookup yields CDR1 SNHLY and CDR2 FYNNEI. V lost 8 bases and J lost 6, with 20 bases in between. Here the CDR3 reads CASDPVEGIVNEQFF. DNA for the CDR3: TGTGCCAGCGATCCCGTTGAGGGGATCGTCAATGAGCAGTTCTTC.

The V gene is TRBV6-1, the J gene TRBJ1-4, with D hard to call. V lost 2 bases and J lost 5, with 12 bases in between. CDR3 length: 15 amino acids. From germline, CDR1 is MNHNS and CDR2 SASEGT. The CDR3 sequence: CASSERIPPNEKLFF. Written as DNA, the CDR3 is TGTGCCAGCAGTGAAAGGATACCACCCAATGAAAAACTGTTTTTT.

The chain combines TRBV7-9 with TRBJ2-5, with 8 positions matching TRBD1. The DNA end lines up better with TRBJ2-7; the J call may be wrong. The length of the CDR3 is 14 residues. Per germline, CDR1 SEHNR and CDR2 FQNEAQ (reference sequence). In DNA form, the CDR3 reads TGTGCCAGCAGCCCAGGGGGCTTAGAGTACGAGCAGTACTTC. Amino acids: CASSPGGLEYEQYF.

The V gene is TRBV7-9, the J gene TRBJ1-2; D possibly corresponds to TRBD1 (6 bases). The CDR3 loop spans 13 amino acids. Trimming took off 5 bases at V and 2 bases at J, with 9 bases between the two ends. Per the germline V gene, CDR1 is SEHNR and CDR2 is FQNEAQ (reference sequence). DNA of the CDR3: TGTGCCAGCAGCGCGGACAGAAACTATGGCTACACCTTC. Its protein product is CASSADRNYGYTF.